This T cell receptor (beta chain) was sequenced during a study of blood T cell repertoires in COVID-19. For the study at large: The origin of the acute and convalescent COVID-19 samples was the United States, Italy and Spain. The cDNA or gDNA used as material had been derived from T cells, B-cell-depleted T cells, or PBMCs.

The CDR3 extends over 13 amino acids. Germline V gene sequence: CDR1 SNHLY, CDR2 FYNNEI. V lost 4 bases to trimming and J lost 8 bases; unmatched junction nucleotides: 5. Generated by immunoSEQ multiplex PCR, the TCRdb table keeps only in-frame clones and is missing some. The table lists over 150,000 clones, approximately 91% of them singletons. Source material: peripheral blood. The sequence was collected from a man younger than 35 with COVID-19, enrolled during active disease. The chain joins TRBV2 to TRBJ1-2; TRBD1 matches at 9 bases. The CDR3 protein is CASSAGTGLGYTF. As DNA, the CDR3 is TGTGCCAGCAGTGCTGGGACAGGGCTCGGCTACACCTTC. Full variable domain (outside the CDR3, taken from reference TRBV2 and TRBJ1-2): EPEVTQTPSHQVTQMGQEVILRCVPISNHLYFYWYRQILGQKVEFLVSFYNNEISEKSEIFDDQFSVERPDGSNFTLKIRSTKLEDSAMYFCASSAGTGLGYTFGSGTRLTVV.